These 27 T cell receptor beta chains were sequenced from one sample in a study of blood T cell repertoires in COVID-19 (dated by TCRdb to 2019 to 2021). The receptor library was made with the immunoSEQ multiplex PCR assay. TCRdb re-hosts the immuneACCESS table, in-frame sequences only. Its copies lack some clones; in the studies checked, an unresolved V gene accounts for under half of them, and the cause for the rest is not known. The sample table contains a few hundred thousand clones; only one count was recorded for roughly 89% of them. The top ten constitute 6.8% of the sample. Sequenced: PBMCs or T cells enriched from blood (not recorded which). The receptors originated from a woman between 40 and 50 years old who had recovered from COVID-19.

This chain joins TRBV28 and TRBJ2-1; D may be TRBD2 (5 bases). The CDR3 runs to 13 residues. Germline lookup yields CDR1 MDHEN and CDR2 SYDVKM. V dropped 0 bases and J dropped 9 bases, with 9 bases sitting between them. CDR3 sequence: CASSLWLASEQFF. The CDR3 nucleotides are TGTGCCAGCAGTTTATGGCTAGCCAGTGAGCAGTTCTTC.

CDR3 sequence reads: CASSTGGGGTDTQYF. The CDR3, as DNA: TGTGCCAGCAGCACAGGGGGCGGGGGCACAGATACGCAGTATTTT. V gene TRBV11-2 combines with J gene TRBJ2-3, with 9 bases identical to TRBD1. The CDR3 length is 15 residues. Germline trimming cut 5 bases from V and 1 base from J; bases unmatched to any gene: 4. CDR1 and CDR2 from the germline V gene are SGHAT and FQNNGV. The complete variable domain, with remaining parts taken from reference TRBV11-2 and TRBJ2-3, reads EAGVAQSPRYKIIEKRQSVAFWCNPISGHATLYWYQQILGQGPKLLIQFQNNGVVDDSQLPKDRFSAERLKGVDSTLKIQPAKLEDSAVYLCASSTGGGGTDTQYFGPGTRLTVL.

The chain links TRBV5-1 to TRBJ1-6, with 7 bases aligning to TRBD1. CDR1 SGHRS and CDR2 YFSETQ come from the germline V gene. After removal of 1 base from V and 6 bases from J, the junction contained 1 base not matched to a gene. This CDR3 spans 14 amino acids. CDR3 coding DNA: TGCGCCAGCAGCTTGTCAGGGGGTAATTCACCCCTCCACTTT. Protein: CASSLSGGNSPLHF. Looking up the rest from reference TRBV5-1 and TRBJ1-6 gives the full variable domain: KAGVTQTPRYLIKTRGQQVTLSCSPISGHRSVSWYQQTPGQGLQFLFEYFSETQRNKGNFPGRFSGRQFSNSRSEMNVSTLELGDSALYLCASSLSGGNSPLHFGNGTRLTVT.

The chain joins TRBV6-5 to TRBJ2-7; D perhaps matches TRBD2 (5 bases). The CDR3 covers 16 residues. Germline CDR1 MNHEY, CDR2 SVGAGI. Trimming took 0 bases from V and 4 from J, leaving 16 bases between them. In DNA, the CDR3 is TGTGCCAGCAGTTACTCGTTCGACTACCCGGGATACGAGCAGTACTTC. Residues: CASSYSFDYPGYEQYF.

By frequency in the sample, this clone is medium-sized (0.01 to 0.1%). Other DNA sequences of this sample code for an identical CDR3. V gene TRBV9 combines with J gene TRBJ1-5; the D gene is possibly TRBD1 (6 bases). This CDR3 region has 14 residues. Germline V lookup: CDR1 SGDLS, CDR2 YYNGEE. The V end was cut by 2 bases, the J end by 4 bases, with 10 bases between. CDR3 nucleotide sequence: TGTGCCAGCAGCGTGGGGGGGCCTAATCAGCCCCAGCATTTT. As protein: CASSVGGPNQPQHF.

This clone was observed once. The rearrangement uses TRBV7-2 and TRBJ1-1; weak D call: TRBD1 (6 bases). Per germline, CDR1 SGHTA and CDR2 FQGNSA. The V and J ends lost 5 bases and 3 bases respectively, with 16 bases between them. This CDR3 has 15 residues. The chain's CDR3 is CASSHASGVYTEAFF. As DNA, the CDR3 is TGTGCCAGCAGCCACGCCTCAGGGGTGTACACTGAAGCTTTCTTT.

V usage is TRBV5-1 and J usage is TRBJ1-2, with D possibly matching TRBD1 (5 bases). Between the trimmed V and J ends, which lost 4 bases and 2 bases, there was a span of 18 bases. Germline V gives CDR1 SGHRS, CDR2 YFSETQ. The CDR3 is 16 residues long. CDR3 nucleotide sequence: TGCGCCAGCAGCCCGCCTGGGGCATTGAAAAACTATGGCTACACCTTC. Amino acids: CASSPPGALKNYGYTF.

J is TRBJ2-1 and V is TRBV5-1; D possibly corresponds to TRBD2 (6 bases). Germline V gives CDR1 SGHRS, CDR2 YFSETQ. V was shortened by 0 bases and J by 6 bases, with 10 bases between the two germline ends. The CDR3 extends over 14 amino acids. CDR3: CASSLETSRNEQFF. In nucleotides, the CDR3 is TGCGCCAGCAGCTTGGAAACTAGCCGCAATGAGCAGTTCTTC.

This chain connects TRBV2 to TRBJ2-2; D gene uncertain. This CDR3 comprises 15 residues. V dropped 5 bases and J dropped 2 bases, with 12 bases sitting between them. Germline CDR1 is SNHLY and CDR2 is FYNNEI. CDR3 sequence: CASSTEPDNTGELFF. As DNA, the CDR3 is TGTGCCAGCAGTACAGAACCAGACAACACCGGGGAGCTGTTTTTT.

The chain combines TRBV18 with TRBJ1-3, with 7 bases matching TRBD1. Germline CDR1 is KGHSH and CDR2 is LQKENI. The CDR3 has 16 residues. The V segment lost 6 bases and the J segment 0 bases; nucleotides outside the gene matches: 8. In DNA, the CDR3 is TGTGCCAGCTCCTCCGGGACAGTAGCCTCTGGAAACACCATATATTTT. Translated: CASSSGTVASGNTIYF.

The J gene is TRBJ2-2, the V gene TRBV3-1 (or the pseudogene TRBV3-2), with D uncertain. This CDR3 has 16 amino acids. With 1 base removed from V and 3 bases from J, the gap between germline ends came to 12 bases. Germline assignment: CDR1 LGHDT and CDR2 YNNKEL (reference sequence). CDR3 sequence (DNA): TGTGCCAGCAGCCAAGTCGCCAGATCTCACACCGGGGAGCTGTTTTTT. As protein: CASSQVARSHTGELFF.

The V and J genes are TRBV5-4 and TRBJ2-1; D gene uncertain. This CDR3 is 14 amino acids long. In germline, CDR1 is SGHNT, CDR2 YYREEE (reference sequence). V was clipped by 3 bases and J by 5 bases, with 12 bases between them. In DNA, the CDR3 is TGTGCCAGCAGCTCGGTGGGTAGCCACAATGAGCAGTTCTTC. Translation gives CASSSVGSHNEQFF.

CDR3 nucleotide sequence: TGTGCCAGCAGCTCCGGACAGGGGGTAAACGAGCAGTACTTC. Its translation is CASSSGQGVNEQYF. The gene calls are TRBV13 and TRBJ2-7; the match to TRBD1 covers 10 bases. The CDR3 consists of 14 residues. Looked up from germline, CDR1 is PRHDT and CDR2 is FYEKMQ (reference sequence). V gave up 4 bases and J gave up 5 bases; unmatched junction bases: 5.

The genes are TRBV7-2 and TRBJ2-3; TRBD2 matches 11 bases. This CDR3 region has 15 residues. Looked up from germline, CDR1 is SGHTA and CDR2 is FQGNSA. Trimming took 8 bases from V and 4 from J; bases not matched to a gene: 8. The CDR3 region has the DNA TGTGCCAGCGGGATAGCGGGAGGGGTTGCAGATACGCAGTATTTT. It codes for CASGIAGGVADTQYF. The whole variable domain, remainder taken from reference TRBV7-2 and TRBJ2-3, is GAGVSQSPSNKVTEKGKDVELRCDPISGHTALYWYRQSLGQGLEFLIYFQGNSAPDKSGLPSDRFSAERTGGSVSTLTIQRTQQEDSAVYLCASGIAGGVADTQYFGPGTRLTVL.

CDR3 region: CASSPQRGNTDTQYF. The CDR3 DNA sequence: TGTGCCAGCAGTCCCCAGCGGGGAAACACAGATACGCAGTATTTT. This rearrangement joins TRBV28 to TRBJ2-3, with 7 bases aligning to TRBD2. CDR3 length: 15 residues. V dropped 5 bases and J dropped 2; count of bases not matched to a gene: 7. Germline loops: CDR1 MDHEN, CDR2 SYDVKM.

This clone was detected a few times. The chain joins TRBV28 to TRBJ2-3; 9 bases align to TRBD1. The V segment lost 1 base and the J segment 7 bases; nucleotides outside the gene matches: 12. Germline V lookup: CDR1 MDHEN, CDR2 SYDVKM. The CDR3 covers 17 residues. CDR3 loop: CASSLSSGTGQLNTQYF. The CDR3 coding sequence is TGTGCCAGCAGTTTATCATCCGGGACAGGGCAATTGAATACGCAGTATTTT.

The chain employs TRBV19 and TRBJ1-3; tentatively, D is TRBD1 (5 bases). Trimming pared 3 bases from V and 0 bases from J, leaving 9 bases between. Germline CDR1 is LNHDA and CDR2 is SQIVND (reference sequence). The CDR3 is made up of 15 amino acids. CDR3 bases: TGTGCCAGTAGTATGGACACCTCCTCTGGAAACACCATATATTTT. Translating gives CASSMDTSSGNTIYF.

V is TRBV4-1 and J is TRBJ1-1; TRBD1 aligns across 7 bases. The germline V gene has CDR1 MGHRA and CDR2 YSYEKL. The CDR3 covers 14 residues. V gave up 6 bases and J gave up 1 base; unmatched junction bases: 5. CDR3 nucleotide sequence: TGCGCCAGCAGGAGACAGGGCGCGAACACTGAAGCTTTCTTT. This sequence encodes CASRRQGANTEAFF.

This chain joins TRBV7-9 and TRBJ2-3; the match to TRBD2 covers 9 bases. Trimming cost V 3 bases and J 1 base; bases outside gene matches: 2. Per the germline V gene, CDR1 is SEHNR and CDR2 is FQNEAQ (reference sequence). CDR3 length: 15 residues. CDR3 nucleotide sequence: TGTGCCAGCAGCTTTTGGACTAGCGGCACAGATACGCAGTATTTT. It specifies CASSFWTSGTDTQYF. Filled out from reference TRBV7-9 and TRBJ2-3, the complete variable domain reads DTGVSQNPRHKITKRGQNVTFRCDPISEHNRLYWYRQTLGQGPEFLTYFQNEAQLEKSRLLSDRFSAERPKGSFSTLEIQRTEQGDSAMYLCASSFWTSGTDTQYFGPGTRLTVL.

This clone was seen once. The CDR3 sequence: CASRGQGSAEAFF. CDR3 DNA: TGTGCCAGCAGGGGGCAGGGATCTGCTGAAGCTTTCTTT. V usage is TRBV2 and J usage is TRBJ1-1; a weak D match, TRBD1 (5 bases). The V end lost 6 bases, the J end lost 6 bases, and 14 bases lay between the germline ends. This CDR3 contains 13 residues. Germline values: CDR1 SNHLY, CDR2 FYNNEI.

This clone showed up just a few times. The CDR3 here is CATSQVGRTQNTGELFF. CDR3 nucleotides: TGTGCCACCAGCCAGGTGGGCCGAACCCAGAACACCGGGGAGCTGTTTTTT. The V call is TRBV15, the J call TRBJ2-2, with no clear D. Trimming removed 5 bases from V and 1 base from J, with 17 bases in between. CDR1 and CDR2 (germline): LNHNV, YYDKDF (reference sequence). The CDR3 covers 17 residues.

The chain combines TRBV28 with TRBJ1-2; D gene ambiguous. The length of the CDR3 is 14 residues. V was pared by 8 bases and J by 7 bases, with 20 bases between. CDR1 and CDR2 from the germline V gene are MDHEN and SYDVKM. The CDR3 nucleotides are TGTGCCAGCTACCTCTTTTCGCTTTCCGGTGGCTACACCTTC. Its protein product is CASYLFSLSGGYTF.

The rearrangement links TRBV4-1 to TRBJ1-3, with a possible D match to TRBD1 (6 bases). Germline CDR1 MGHRA, CDR2 YSYEKL. The CDR3 totals 13 residues. Trimming cost V 7 bases and J 7 bases, with 14 bases left between them. Here the CDR3 reads CASTATGGNTIYF. As DNA, the CDR3 is TGCGCCAGCACCGCGACAGGTGGGAACACCATATATTTT.

This clone was observed many times. V gene TRBV28 combines with J gene TRBJ1-1, with D perhaps matching TRBD1 (5 bases). This CDR3 spans 14 amino acids. The germline V gene encodes CDR1 MDHEN and CDR2 SYDVKM. Trimming removed 6 bases from V and 5 bases from J, with 16 bases in between. The CDR3, as DNA: TGTGCCAGCAGCCCCGTCGGGACTCTGACTGAAGCTTTCTTT. Its translation is CASSPVGTLTEAFF.

J is TRBJ2-1 and V is TRBV9, with no clear D. V lost 3 bases and J lost 6, with 16 bases in between. The CDR3 covers 15 residues. The germline V gene has CDR1 SGDLS and CDR2 YYNGEE. The CDR3 coding sequence is TGTGCCAGCAGCGCCTCGTTGGCCCCCCCCAATGAGCAGTTCTTC. Protein product: CASSASLAPPNEQFF. Looking up the rest from reference TRBV9 and TRBJ2-1 gives the full variable domain: DSGVTQTPKHLITATGQRVTLRCSPRSGDLSVYWYQQSLDQGLQFLIQYYNGEERAKGNILERFSAQQFPDLHSELNLSSLELGDSALYFCASSASLAPPNEQFFGPGTRLTVL.

This clone has just a few counts. The chain has TRBV28 and TRBJ2-3; 8 bases align to TRBD2. In germline, CDR1 is MDHEN, CDR2 SYDVKM. J lost 0 bases, V lost 1 base, and 3 bases had no gene match. The CDR3 sequence is 16 residues long. As DNA, the CDR3 is TGTGCCAGCAGTTTATCGCGGGGGGCGAGCACAGATACGCAGTATTTT. Protein sequence: CASSLSRGASTDTQYF.

This clone was detected only once. The gene calls are TRBV7-6 and TRBJ2-5, with TRBD1 matching 7 bases. V was clipped by 1 base and J by 5 bases; unmatched bases: 13. In germline, CDR1 is SGHVS, CDR2 FNYEAQ. This CDR3 spans 17 amino acids. DNA for the CDR3: TGTGCCAGCAGCTTAGGCCGGGACAGAAAAGCTAGGGAGACCCAGTACTTC. Protein: CASSLGRDRKARETQYF.